This TCR beta chain was found in a study of early T cells in non-severe SARS-CoV-2 infection. TCRdb fed the 5' RACE reads into MiXCR, producing one record per CDR3 protein. The sample holds under 60,000 distinct CDR3 sequences; over 9.5% are singletons and the top ten take under 5%. The V end lost 3 bases, the J end lost 7 bases, and 6 bases lay between the germline ends. This CDR3 has 10 residues. Germline values: CDR1 SQVTM, CDR2 ANQGSEA. This clonotype came up many times. The sequence derives from an adult who was a healthcare worker with PCR-confirmed SARS-CoV-2 infection or an uninfected control (not recorded which). Sequenced: whole blood. The J gene is TRBJ2-5, the V gene TRBV29-1, with D hard to call. CDR3 amino acids: CSVEVGTQYF. The DNA for the CDR3 is TGCAGCGTTGAGGTGGGGACCCAGTACTTC.